This T cell receptor (beta chain) was retrieved from a study of cytomegalovirus exposure and HLA in healthy donors (dated by TCRdb to the late 2010s). Background for the entire study: An earlier analysis of roughly 500 of the donors reported more than 250 Gb of sequence data and 120 million or so unique TCR beta sequences from 150 million to 200 million T cells. HLA typing covered class I and class II loci at four-digit resolution. A separate validation cohort of 100 to 150 different subjects was used in addition to the roughly 620-subject first cohort. To decide whether each TCR beta V gene segment behaved as functional or pseudogenic, an earlier analysis of some 600 of the donors relied on high-throughput TCR beta sequencing. To predict cytomegalovirus infection status, the study brought together high-throughput TCR immunosequencing, statistical association of individual TCRs with disease status, and machine learning. All discovery cohort repertoires had been generated using a single sequencing platform. Rather than drawing on any new phenotypic data, the later analysis identified candidate immune exposures from TCR beta sequences and the way those sequences occurred across donors. Typing coverage varied by locus: about 629-630 donors for A, B, C, DRB1 and DQB1; around 560 for DQA1; approximately 570 for DPA1; 450 to 480 for DPB1. A later analysis re-analyzed previously published TCR beta repertoires from approximately 670 donors and added high-resolution HLA genotyping to study TCR occurrence patterns. Across 398 genotyped donors of the cohort, an average of approximately 200,000 unique TCR beta nucleotide sequences per donor were sequenced, and approximately 19% of those sequences were non-productive. An early release that covered some 630 HLA-typed donors contained 300 to 350 gigabases of sequencing data and 75 million to 100 million unique TCR sequences. The aim of the study was to test whether cataloging public T cell receptors could identify signatures of past pathogen exposure. The T cell repertoires of under 700 subjects were profiled by immunosequencing and related to cytomegalovirus serostatus. Among the roughly 390 genotyped donors, more than 70% belonged to the genetic ancestry cluster associated with self-reported Caucasian donors. In a later genetic analysis, genome-wide SNP genotypes for about 65% of the 666 donors were used, and that subset was treated as a discovery cohort. Because of strong linkage in the cohort, roughly 5 DR-DQ haplotypes were treated as single units for association and clustering. Alongside the repertoire data, information on donor age, sex, ethnicity and CMV serostatus was compiled.

The cohort comprised 666 healthy bone marrow donors. At the time of sampling, every cohort member was nominally healthy, though immune exposures that went unrecorded were likely present. The donor was CMV seropositive and belonged to the group of 250 to 300 seropositive cohort members. Each donor provided a peripheral blood sample, and peripheral blood mononuclear cells were used for TCR beta sequencing. Genomic DNA extraction from the blood cell samples was performed with the Qiagen DNeasy Blood Extraction Kit. In the germline V gene, CDR1 corresponds to MNHNS and CDR2 to SASEGT. The V and J ends are trimmed by 4 bases and 2 bases, leaving 11 bases between them. Counted from cysteine to phenylalanine, this CDR3 has 14 amino acids. Only the CDR3 DNA stays, 42 bases, in frame from base 1. The table lists this clone with a count of one. Its binding antigen is unknown. No much larger clone is present one base from it, and per-base qualities are unavailable. The same CDR3 arises from other DNA sequences in this sample as well.

Overall study outcomes, separate from this receptor: The study gave a list of some 150 TCR beta chains associated with cytomegalovirus. This cohort had only TCR beta chains sequenced, and the lack of alpha or paired-chain data limited which features could be detected. HLA typing was unavailable for some donors at each locus, so association tests used only the typed subset. A group of highly shared sequence variants was considered likely to be a technical artifact of the sequencing pipeline. A later analysis found that HLA-associated TCR beta chains were more clonally expanded and had lower generation probabilities than equally common non-associated chains. In a later genetic analysis, a missense DCLRE1C variant was associated with V-gene and J-gene trimming of TCR beta chains, and the association was replicated in an independent cohort. In an earlier analysis of 587 of the donors, most TCR beta V segments appeared in productive rearrangements about 87% or about 30% of the time, broadly matching IMGT annotations. For the cohort, immune exposure information was limited to CMV serostatus. The classifier was reported to diagnose cytomegalovirus status with high specificity and sensitivity in both the original and validation cohorts. Strong co-occurrence of HLA alleles, especially DR and DQ, made assigning TCR associations to individual alleles difficult. Presence/absence analyses assumed roughly uniform sequencing depth across donors, an assumption that may not hold. Most TCR sequences were observed very rarely across donors, whereas some public TCRs were present in many individuals. Some IMGT-functional V segments, including TRBV6-2 and TRBV6-3, could not be told apart with the 87-base-pair reads, so those segments were excluded. A further reported finding was that TCR beta sequences accurately predicted the HLA-A and HLA-B alleles for most subjects in the first cohort. In a later genetic analysis, fewer N-insertions in productive TCRs were reported among donors in an Asian-associated ancestry cluster than the approximately 710-donor mean. According to a later analysis, parvovirus B19, influenza, CMV and Epstein-Barr virus appeared linked to several top co-occurrence clusters. According to the authors, the approach could potentially be generalized to other disease states and immunological phenotypes. Approximately 16 rarely observed V segments, including chromosome 9 orphons, were excluded from the earlier analysis of several hundred of the donors because counts were too low. A few of the identified cytomegalovirus-associated TCR beta chains were confirmed in vitro to be specific for cytomegalovirus antigens. Correlated functional status among segregating V segments might reflect linkage disequilibrium, but an unknown experimental factor could not be ruled out. A later analysis associated approximately 17,000 TCR beta sequences with specific HLA alleles at a false discovery rate of 0.05. Most CMV-associated TCR beta chains appeared to be HLA-restricted in a later analysis, and the HLA associations seemed to be driven largely by CMV exposure. In a later analysis, the rate of TCR association differed among HLA loci, with DRB1 alleles having the most associated TCRs and HLA-C alleles having the fewest.

Receptor libraries were prepared by the immunoSEQ multiplex PCR assay. A mixture of 60 forward primers for TCR Vbeta segments and 13 reverse primers for TCR Jbeta segments was used in the multiplex PCR. A multiplex PCR assay on genomic DNA amplified the CDR3 region of rearranged TCR beta genes. Amplified TCR beta libraries were sequenced as 87-base-pair reads on the Illumina HiSeq System. As for the original processing: A later analysis counted tens of millions of unique TCR beta chains across the approximately 700 repertoires, and roughly 10 million of these chains were shared by at least two donors. To remove PCR and sequencing errors, raw reads were error-corrected and collapsed into unique sequences using a nearest-neighbor algorithm that merged closely related sequences. To assign V, D and J gene segments, CDR3 sequences were aligned to IMGT reference sequences. For a sequence to be retained, a match of at least six nucleotides was required to both a V gene segment and a J gene segment. A rearrangement was called productive if the CDR3 had no stop codons and remained in frame with V and J, and every other rearrangement was called non-productive. CDR3 was defined by IMGT convention, running from the second conserved V-encoded cysteine to the conserved J-encoded phenylalanine. In an earlier analysis of more than 550 of the donors, sequences lacking an unambiguous match to a single V gene segment were excluded. An earlier analysis of fewer than 650 of the donors classified V segments as functional when productive rearrangements were above 56.7% and as segregating when the standard deviation between donors was above 5%. A statistical classification framework was built to diagnose cytomegalovirus status from the catalog of TCR beta chain sequences. A later analysis assigned V and J genes by comparing TCR nucleotide sequences with IMGT/GENE-DB human TR gene sequences. Using the TCRdist pipeline, a later analysis assigned CDR3 sequences along with most-parsimonious VDJ recombination scenarios. In a later analysis, every TCR beta chain was defined by the combination of its CDR3 amino acid sequence and its V-gene family, and reads without a unique V-gene family were dropped. As a way to deal with suspected cross-contamination and a sequencing artifact, a later analysis dropped hundreds of nucleotide sequences that were highly shared and had low generation probability. For each public chain, a later analysis derived a clonal expansion index from normalized ranks of inferred template counts within each repertoire. A later analysis computed generation probabilities with a VDJ recombination model fitted to out-of-frame rearrangements, and checked the results against IGoR. In a later analysis, TCR-TCR, TCR-HLA and TCR-CMV co-occurrence was scored with hypergeometric tests, and a repertoire-size bias correction was applied to TCR pairs. False discovery rates were estimated in a later analysis by permuting HLA or CMV assignments 20 times. In a later analysis, co-occurring TCRs were grouped using DBSCAN, with TCRdist sequence similarity added in when clustering inside HLA-allele-positive subsets. Co-occurrence clustering excluded repertoires with fewer than 30,000 or more than 120,000 public chains, plus five with anomalous nucleotide sharing. Not all clones reach the TCRdb copy of this immuneACCESS table, which keeps in-frame sequences only. Checked studies attribute under half of the gap to unresolved V genes and leave the rest unexplained. V and J calls and clone size are given by that table; D and trimming were obtained from the DNA. The sample has approximately 150,000 clones on record, roughly three quarters of them singletons. In total, the top ten clones hold less than 15% of the sample.

Sequenced sample: PBMCs. The clonotype originates from a woman in her 50s in good health and CMV-seropositive. The V and J genes are TRBV6-1 and TRBJ1-2, with the D gene not confidently named. The CDR3 here reads CASSVEGLNYGYTF. The nucleotide sequence is given as TGTGCCAGCAGTGTGGAGGGTCTAAACTATGGCTACACCTTC.